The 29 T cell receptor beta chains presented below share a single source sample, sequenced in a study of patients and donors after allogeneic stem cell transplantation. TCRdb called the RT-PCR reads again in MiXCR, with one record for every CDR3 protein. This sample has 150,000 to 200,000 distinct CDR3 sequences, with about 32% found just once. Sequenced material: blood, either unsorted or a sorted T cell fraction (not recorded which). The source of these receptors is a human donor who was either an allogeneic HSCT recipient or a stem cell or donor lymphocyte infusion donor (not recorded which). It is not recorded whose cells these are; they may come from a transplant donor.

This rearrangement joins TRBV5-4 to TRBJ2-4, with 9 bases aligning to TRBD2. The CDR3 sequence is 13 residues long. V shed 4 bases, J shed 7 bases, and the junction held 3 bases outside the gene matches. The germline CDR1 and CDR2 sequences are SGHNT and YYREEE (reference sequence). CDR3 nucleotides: TGTGCCAGCAGCGAGGGACTAGCTAACATTCAGTACTTC. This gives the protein CASSEGLANIQYF.

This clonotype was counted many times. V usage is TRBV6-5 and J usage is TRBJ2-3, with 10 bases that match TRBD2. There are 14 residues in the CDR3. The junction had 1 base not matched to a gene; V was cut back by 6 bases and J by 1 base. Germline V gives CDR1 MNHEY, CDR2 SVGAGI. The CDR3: CASRGTSGTDTQYF. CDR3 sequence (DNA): TGTGCCAGCAGGGGGACTAGCGGCACAGATACGCAGTATTTT.

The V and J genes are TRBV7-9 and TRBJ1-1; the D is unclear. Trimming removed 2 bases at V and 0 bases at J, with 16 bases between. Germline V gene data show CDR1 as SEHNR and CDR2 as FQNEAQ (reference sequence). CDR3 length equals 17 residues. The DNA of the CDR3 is TGTGCCAGCAGCTTATGGGCAGATCGCTACATGAACACTGAAGCTTTCTTT. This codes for CASSLWADRYMNTEAFF.

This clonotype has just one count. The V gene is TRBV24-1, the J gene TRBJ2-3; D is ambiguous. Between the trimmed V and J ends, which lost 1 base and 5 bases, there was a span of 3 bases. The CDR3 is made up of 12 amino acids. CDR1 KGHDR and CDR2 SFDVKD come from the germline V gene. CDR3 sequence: CATSDFRDTQYF. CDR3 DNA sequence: TGTGCCACCAGTGATTTTCGAGATACGCAGTATTTT.

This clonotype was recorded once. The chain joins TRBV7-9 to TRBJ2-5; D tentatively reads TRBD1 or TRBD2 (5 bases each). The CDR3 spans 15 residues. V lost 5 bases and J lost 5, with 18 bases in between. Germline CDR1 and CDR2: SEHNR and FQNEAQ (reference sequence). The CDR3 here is CASSPPKGTVETQYF. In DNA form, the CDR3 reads TGTGCCAGCAGCCCCCCCAAGGGGACGGTGGAGACCCAGTACTTC. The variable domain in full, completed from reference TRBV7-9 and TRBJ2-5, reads DTGVSQNPRHKITKRGQNVTFRCDPISEHNRLYWYRQTLGQGPEFLTYFQNEAQLEKSRLLSDRFSAERPKGSFSTLEIQRTEQGDSAMYLCASSPPKGTVETQYFGPGTRLLVL.

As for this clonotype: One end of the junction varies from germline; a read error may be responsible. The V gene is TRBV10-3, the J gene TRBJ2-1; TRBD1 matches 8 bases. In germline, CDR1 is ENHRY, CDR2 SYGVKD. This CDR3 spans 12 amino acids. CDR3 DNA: TGTGCCATCAGTGGGCCAGGGGGCCGTCGGGTCTTC. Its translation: CAISGPGGRRVF.

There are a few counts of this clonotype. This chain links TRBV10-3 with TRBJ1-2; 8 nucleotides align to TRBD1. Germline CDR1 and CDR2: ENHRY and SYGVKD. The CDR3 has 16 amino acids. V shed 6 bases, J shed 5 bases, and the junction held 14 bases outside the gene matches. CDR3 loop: CAIRAGQGPESYGYTF. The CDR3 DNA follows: TGTGCCATCAGGGCCGGACAGGGTCCGGAATCATATGGCTACACCTTC.

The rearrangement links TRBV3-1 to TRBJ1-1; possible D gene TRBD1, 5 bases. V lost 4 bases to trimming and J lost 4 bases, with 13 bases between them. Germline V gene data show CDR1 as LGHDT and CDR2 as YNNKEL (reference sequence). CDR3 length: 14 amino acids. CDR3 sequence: CASSPGQRGTEAFF. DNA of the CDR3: TGTGCCAGCAGCCCGGGGCAGAGGGGCACTGAAGCTTTCTTT.

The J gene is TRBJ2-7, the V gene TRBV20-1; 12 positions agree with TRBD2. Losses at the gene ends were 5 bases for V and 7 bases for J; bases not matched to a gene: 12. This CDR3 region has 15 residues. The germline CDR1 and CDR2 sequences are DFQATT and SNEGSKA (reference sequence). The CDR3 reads CSARGLAGQFGEQYF. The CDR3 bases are TGCAGTGCTCGGGGACTAGCGGGCCAGTTTGGGGAGCAGTACTTC.

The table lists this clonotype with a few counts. The CDR3 sequence: CASSVARTYEQYF. For the CDR3, the DNA is TGTGCCAGCAGCGTAGCCCGCACCTACGAGCAGTACTTC. The genes are TRBV9 and TRBJ2-7; no clear D. The germline CDR1 and CDR2 sequences are SGDLS and YYNGEE. V was pared by 0 bases and J by 2 bases, with 6 bases between. There are 13 residues in the CDR3.

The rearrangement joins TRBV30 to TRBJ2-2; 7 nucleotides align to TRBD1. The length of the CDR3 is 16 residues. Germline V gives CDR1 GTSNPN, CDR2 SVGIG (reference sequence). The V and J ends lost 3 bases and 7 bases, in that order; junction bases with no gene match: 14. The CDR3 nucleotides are TGTGCCTGGAGCGCCGGCCTAGACAGGGTTGACGGGGAGCTGTTTTTT. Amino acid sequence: CAWSAGLDRVDGELFF.

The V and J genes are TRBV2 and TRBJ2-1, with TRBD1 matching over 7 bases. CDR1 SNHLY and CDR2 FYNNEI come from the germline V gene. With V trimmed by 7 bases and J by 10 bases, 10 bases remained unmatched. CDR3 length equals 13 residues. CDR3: CASKATGTGEQFF. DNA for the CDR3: TGTGCCAGCAAGGCGACAGGGACGGGGGAGCAGTTCTTC.

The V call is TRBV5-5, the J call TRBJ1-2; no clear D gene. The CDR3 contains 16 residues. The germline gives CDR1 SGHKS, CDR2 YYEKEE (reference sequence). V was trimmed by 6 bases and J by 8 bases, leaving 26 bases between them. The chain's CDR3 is CASTGLGDTRSGGYTF. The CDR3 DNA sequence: TGTGCCAGCACCGGGCTGGGCGATACTCGCTCAGGCGGCTACACCTTC.

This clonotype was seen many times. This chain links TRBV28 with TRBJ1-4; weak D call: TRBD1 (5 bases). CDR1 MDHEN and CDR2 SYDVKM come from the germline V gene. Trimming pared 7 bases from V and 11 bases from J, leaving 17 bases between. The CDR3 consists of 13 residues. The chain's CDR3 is CASIAGHTGKLFF. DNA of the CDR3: TGTGCCAGCATCGCAGGGCACACCGGGAAACTGTTTTTT.

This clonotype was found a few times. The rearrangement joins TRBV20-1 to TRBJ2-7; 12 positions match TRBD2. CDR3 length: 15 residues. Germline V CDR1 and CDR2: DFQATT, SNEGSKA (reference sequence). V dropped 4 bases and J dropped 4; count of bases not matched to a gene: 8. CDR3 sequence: CSAKKASGRAYEQYF. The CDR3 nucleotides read TGCAGTGCTAAAAAGGCTAGCGGGAGGGCATACGAGCAGTACTTC.

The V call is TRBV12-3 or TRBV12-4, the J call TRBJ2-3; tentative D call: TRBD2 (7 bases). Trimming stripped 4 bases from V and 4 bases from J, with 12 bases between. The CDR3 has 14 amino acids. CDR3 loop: CASSYRGGADTQYF. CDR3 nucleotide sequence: TGTGCCAGCAGTTACCGAGGGGGGGCAGATACGCAGTATTTT.

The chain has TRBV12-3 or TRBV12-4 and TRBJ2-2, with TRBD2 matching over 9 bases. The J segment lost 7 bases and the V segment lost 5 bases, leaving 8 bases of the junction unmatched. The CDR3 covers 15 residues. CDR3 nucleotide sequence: TGTGCCAGCAGTGCAGCGGGAGGCTACGGCGGGGAGCTGTTTTTT. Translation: CASSAAGGYGGELFF.

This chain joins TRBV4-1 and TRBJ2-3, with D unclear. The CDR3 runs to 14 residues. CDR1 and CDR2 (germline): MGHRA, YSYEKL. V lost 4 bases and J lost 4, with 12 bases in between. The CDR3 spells CASSPTVPSDTQYF. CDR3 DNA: TGCGCCAGCAGCCCGACGGTTCCGTCAGATACGCAGTATTTT.

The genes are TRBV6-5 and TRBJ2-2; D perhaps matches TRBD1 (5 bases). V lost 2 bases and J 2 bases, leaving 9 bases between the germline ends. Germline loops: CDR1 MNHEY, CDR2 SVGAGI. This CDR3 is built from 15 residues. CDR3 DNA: TGTGCCAGCAGTTACATGACAGACAACACCGGGGAGCTGTTTTTT. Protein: CASSYMTDNTGELFF.

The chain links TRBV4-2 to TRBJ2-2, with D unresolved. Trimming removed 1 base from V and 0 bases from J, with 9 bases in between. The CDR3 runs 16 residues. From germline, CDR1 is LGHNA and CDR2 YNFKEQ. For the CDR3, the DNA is TGTGCCAGCAGCCAAGTCGGGCTCGCGAACACCGGGGAGCTGTTTTTT. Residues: CASSQVGLANTGELFF.

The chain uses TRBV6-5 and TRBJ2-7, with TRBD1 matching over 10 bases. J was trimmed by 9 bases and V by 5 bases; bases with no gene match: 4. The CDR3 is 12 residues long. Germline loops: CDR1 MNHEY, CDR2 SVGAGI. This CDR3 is CASSPRTGGQYF. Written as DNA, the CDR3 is TGTGCCAGCAGTCCGCGGACAGGGGGGCAGTACTTC.

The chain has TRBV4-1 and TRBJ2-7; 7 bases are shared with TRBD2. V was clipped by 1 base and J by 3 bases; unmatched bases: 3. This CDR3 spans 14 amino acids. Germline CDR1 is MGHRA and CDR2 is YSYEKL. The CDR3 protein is CASSQASGGYEQYF. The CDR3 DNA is TGCGCCAGCAGCCAAGCTAGCGGCGGCTACGAGCAGTACTTC.

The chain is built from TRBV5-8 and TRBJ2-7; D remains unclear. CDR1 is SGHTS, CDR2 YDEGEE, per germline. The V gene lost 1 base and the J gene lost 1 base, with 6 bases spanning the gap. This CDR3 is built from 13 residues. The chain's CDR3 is CASSLSVSYEQYF. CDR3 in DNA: TGTGCCAGCAGCTTGTCAGTTTCCTACGAGCAGTACTTC.

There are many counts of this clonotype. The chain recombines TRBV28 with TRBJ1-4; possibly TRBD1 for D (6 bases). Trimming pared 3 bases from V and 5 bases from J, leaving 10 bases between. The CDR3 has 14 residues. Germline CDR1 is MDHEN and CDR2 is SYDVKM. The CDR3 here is CASSFLDSNEKLFF. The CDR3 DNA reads TGTGCCAGCAGTTTCCTGGACAGCAATGAAAAACTGTTTTTT.

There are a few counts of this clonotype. The CDR3 sequence is CASSLGVGYEQYF. CDR3 DNA: TGTGCCAGCAGCTTAGGGGTAGGCTACGAGCAGTACTTC. This chain joins TRBV7-9 and TRBJ2-7; D remains ambiguous. Germline values: CDR1 SEHNR, CDR2 FQNEAQ (reference sequence). Trimming removed 1 base from V and 3 bases from J, with 7 bases in between. This CDR3 comprises 13 residues.

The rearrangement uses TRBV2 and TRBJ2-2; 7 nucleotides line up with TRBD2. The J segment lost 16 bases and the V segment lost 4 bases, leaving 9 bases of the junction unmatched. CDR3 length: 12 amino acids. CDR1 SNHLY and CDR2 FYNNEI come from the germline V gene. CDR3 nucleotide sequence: TGTGCCAGCAGTGTAGAGCTAGCGGTTTGGTTTTTT. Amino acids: CASSVELAVWFF. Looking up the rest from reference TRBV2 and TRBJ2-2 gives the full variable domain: EPEVTQTPSHQVTQMGQEVILRCVPISNHLYFYWYRQILGQKVEFLVSFYNNEISEKSEIFDDQFSVERPDGSNFTLKIRSTKLEDSAMYFCASSVELAVWFFGEGSRLTVL.

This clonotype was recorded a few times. CDR3 loop: CASSQTTSGSSYNEQFF. For the CDR3, the DNA is TGCGCCAGCAGCCAAACCACTAGCGGGAGCTCCTACAATGAGCAGTTCTTC. The V and J genes are TRBV4-1 and TRBJ2-1; 11 bases fit TRBD2. This CDR3 has 17 amino acids. Germline loops: CDR1 MGHRA, CDR2 YSYEKL. V was pared by 2 bases and J by 0 bases, with 3 bases of the junction left unmatched.

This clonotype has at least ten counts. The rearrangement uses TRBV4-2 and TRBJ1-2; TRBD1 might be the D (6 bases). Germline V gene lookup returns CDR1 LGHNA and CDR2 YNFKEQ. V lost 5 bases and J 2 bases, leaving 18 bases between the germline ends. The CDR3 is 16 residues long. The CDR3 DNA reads TGTGCCAGCAGCGCTCAATGGGGGCGAGGGAACTATGGCTACACCTTC. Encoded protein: CASSAQWGRGNYGYTF.

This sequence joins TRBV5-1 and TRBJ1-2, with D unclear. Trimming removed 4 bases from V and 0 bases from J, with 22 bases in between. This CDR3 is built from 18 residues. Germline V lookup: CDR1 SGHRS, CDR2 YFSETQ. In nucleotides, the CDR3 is TGCGCCAGCAGCCGGCCCTTGTTGCGGGGTTACGCTAACTATGGCTACACCTTC. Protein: CASSRPLLRGYANYGYTF.